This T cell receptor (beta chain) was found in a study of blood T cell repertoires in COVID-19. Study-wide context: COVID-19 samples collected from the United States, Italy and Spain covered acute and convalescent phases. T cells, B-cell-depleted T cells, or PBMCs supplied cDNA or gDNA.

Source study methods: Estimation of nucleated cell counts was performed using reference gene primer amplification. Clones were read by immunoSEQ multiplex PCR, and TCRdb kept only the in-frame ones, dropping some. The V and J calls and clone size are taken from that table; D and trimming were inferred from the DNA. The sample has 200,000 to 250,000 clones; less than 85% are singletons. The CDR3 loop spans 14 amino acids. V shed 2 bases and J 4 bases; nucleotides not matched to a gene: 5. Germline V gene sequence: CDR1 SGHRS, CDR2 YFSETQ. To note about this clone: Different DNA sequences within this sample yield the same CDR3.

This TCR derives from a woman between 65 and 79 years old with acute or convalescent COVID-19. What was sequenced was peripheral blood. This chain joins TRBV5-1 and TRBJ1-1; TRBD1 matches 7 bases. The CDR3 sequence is CASSFQGGSTEAFF. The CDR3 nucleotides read TGCGCCAGCAGCTTTCAGGGGGGCAGCACTGAAGCTTTCTTT.